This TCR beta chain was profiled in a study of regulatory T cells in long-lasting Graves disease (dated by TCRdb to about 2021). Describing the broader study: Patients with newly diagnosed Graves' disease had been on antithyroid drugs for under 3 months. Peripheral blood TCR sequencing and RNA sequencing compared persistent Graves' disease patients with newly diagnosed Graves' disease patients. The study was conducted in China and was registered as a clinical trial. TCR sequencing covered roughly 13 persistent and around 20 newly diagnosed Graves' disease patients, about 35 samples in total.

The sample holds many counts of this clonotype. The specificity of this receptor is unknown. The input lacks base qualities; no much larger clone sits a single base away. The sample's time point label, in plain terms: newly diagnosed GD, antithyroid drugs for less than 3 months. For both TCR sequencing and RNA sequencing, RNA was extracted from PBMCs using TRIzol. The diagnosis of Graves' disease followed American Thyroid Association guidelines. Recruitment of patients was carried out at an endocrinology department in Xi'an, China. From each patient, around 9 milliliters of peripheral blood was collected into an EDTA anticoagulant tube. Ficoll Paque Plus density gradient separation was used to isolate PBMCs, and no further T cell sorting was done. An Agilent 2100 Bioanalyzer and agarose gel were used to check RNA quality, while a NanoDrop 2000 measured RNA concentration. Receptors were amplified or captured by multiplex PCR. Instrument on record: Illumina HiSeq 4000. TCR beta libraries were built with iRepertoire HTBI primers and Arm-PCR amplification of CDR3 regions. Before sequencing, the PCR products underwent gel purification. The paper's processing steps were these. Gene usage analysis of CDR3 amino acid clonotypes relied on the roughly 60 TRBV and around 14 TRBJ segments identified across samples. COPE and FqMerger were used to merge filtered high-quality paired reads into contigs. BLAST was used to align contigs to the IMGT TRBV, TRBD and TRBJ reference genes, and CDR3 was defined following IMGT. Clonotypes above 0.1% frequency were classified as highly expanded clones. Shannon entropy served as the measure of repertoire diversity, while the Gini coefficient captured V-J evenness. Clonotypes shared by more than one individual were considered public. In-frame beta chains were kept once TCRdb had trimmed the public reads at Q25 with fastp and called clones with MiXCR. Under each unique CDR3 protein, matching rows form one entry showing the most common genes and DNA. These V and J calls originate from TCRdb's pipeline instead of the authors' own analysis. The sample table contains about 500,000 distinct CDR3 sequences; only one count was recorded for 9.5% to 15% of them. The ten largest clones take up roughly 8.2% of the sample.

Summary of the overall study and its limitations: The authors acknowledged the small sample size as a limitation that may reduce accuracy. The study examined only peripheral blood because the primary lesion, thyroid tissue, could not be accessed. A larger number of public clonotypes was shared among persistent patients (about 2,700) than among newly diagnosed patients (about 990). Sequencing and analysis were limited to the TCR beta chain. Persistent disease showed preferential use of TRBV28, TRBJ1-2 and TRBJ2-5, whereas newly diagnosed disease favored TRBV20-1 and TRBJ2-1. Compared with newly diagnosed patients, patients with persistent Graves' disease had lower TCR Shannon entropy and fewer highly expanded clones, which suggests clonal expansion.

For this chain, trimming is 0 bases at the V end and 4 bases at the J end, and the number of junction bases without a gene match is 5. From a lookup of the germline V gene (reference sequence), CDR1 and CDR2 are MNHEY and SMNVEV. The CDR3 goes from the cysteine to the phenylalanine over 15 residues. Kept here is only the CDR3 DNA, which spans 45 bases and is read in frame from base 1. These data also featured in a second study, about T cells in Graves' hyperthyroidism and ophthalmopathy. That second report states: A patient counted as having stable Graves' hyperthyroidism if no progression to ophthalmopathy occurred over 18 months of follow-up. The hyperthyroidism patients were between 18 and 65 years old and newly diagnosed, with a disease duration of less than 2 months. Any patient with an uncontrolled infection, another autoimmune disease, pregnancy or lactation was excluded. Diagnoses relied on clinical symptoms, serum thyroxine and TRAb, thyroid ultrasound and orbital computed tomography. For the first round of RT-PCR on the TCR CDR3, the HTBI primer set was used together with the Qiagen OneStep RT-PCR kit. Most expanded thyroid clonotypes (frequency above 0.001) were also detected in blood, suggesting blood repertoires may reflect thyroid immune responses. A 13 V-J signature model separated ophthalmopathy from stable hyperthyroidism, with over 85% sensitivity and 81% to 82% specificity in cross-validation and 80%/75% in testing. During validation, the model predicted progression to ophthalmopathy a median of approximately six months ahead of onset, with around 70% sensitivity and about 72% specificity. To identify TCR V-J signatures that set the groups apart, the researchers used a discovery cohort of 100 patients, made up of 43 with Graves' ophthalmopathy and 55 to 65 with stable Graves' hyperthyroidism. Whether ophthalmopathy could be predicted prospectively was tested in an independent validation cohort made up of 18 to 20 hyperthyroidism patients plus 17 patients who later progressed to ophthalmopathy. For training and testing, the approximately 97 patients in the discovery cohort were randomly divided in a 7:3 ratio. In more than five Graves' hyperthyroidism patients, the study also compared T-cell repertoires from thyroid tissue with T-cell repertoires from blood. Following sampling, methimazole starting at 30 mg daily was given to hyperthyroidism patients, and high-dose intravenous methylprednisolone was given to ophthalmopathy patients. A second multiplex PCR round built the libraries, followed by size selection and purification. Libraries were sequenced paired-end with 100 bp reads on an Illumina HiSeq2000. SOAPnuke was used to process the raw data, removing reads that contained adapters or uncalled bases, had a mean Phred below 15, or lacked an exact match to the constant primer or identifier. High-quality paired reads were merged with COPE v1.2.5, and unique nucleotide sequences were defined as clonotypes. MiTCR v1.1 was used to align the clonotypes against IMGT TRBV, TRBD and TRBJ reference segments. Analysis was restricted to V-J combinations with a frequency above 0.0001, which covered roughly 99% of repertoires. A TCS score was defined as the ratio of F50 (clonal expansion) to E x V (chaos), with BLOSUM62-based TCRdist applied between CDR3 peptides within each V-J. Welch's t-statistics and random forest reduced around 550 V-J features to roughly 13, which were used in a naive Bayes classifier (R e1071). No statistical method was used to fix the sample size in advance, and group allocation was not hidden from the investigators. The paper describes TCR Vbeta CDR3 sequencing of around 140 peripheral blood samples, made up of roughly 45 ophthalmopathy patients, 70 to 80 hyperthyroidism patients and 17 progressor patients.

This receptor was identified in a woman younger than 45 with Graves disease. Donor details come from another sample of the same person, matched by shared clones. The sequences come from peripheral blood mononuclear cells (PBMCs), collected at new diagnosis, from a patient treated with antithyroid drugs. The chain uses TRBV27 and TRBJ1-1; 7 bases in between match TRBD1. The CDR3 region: CASSLSAGGGTEAFF. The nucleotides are TGTGCCAGCAGTTTATCGGCAGGGGGTGGCACTGAAGCTTTCTTT.